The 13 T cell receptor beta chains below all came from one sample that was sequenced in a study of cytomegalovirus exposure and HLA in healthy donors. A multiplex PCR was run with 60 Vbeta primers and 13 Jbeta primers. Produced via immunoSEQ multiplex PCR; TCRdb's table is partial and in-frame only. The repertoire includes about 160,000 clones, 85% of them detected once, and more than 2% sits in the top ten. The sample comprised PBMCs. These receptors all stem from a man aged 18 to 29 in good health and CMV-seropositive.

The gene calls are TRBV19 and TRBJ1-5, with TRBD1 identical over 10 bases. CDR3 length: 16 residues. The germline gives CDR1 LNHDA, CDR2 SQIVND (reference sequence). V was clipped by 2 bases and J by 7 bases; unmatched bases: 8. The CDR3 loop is CASSIRQGAALQPQHF. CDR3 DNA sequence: TGTGCCAGTAGTATACGACAGGGGGCGGCCCTCCAGCCCCAGCATTTT.

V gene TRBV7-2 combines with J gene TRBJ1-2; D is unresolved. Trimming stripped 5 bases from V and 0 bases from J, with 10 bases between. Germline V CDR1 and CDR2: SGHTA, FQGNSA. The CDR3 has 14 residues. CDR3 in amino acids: CASSPRPANYGYTF. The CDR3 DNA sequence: TGTGCCAGCAGCCCCAGGCCAGCTAACTATGGCTACACCTTC.

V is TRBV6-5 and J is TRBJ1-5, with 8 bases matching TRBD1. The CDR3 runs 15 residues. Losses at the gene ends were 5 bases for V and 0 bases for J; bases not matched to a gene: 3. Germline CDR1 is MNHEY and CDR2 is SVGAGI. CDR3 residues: CASSRDRISNQPQHF. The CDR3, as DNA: TGTGCCAGCAGTCGGGACAGGATTAGCAATCAGCCCCAGCATTTT.

CDR3 coding DNA: TGTGCCAGCAGCTTAGAACCTACAGGGGAAAGCGGGCAGCCCCAGCATTTT. As protein: CASSLEPTGESGQPQHF. The chain carries TRBV7-6 and TRBJ1-5; TRBD1 agrees at 7 bases. The germline V gene has CDR1 SGHVS and CDR2 FNYEAQ. The V segment lost 1 base and the J segment 7 bases; nucleotides outside the gene matches: 13. CDR3 size: 17 residues.

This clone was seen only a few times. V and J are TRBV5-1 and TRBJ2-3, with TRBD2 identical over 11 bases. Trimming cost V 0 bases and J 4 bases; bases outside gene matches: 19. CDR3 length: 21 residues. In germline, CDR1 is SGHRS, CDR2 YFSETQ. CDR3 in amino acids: CASSLEAETSGVHRGSDTQYF. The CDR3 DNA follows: TGCGCCAGCAGCTTGGAGGCGGAGACTAGCGGGGTACACAGAGGCTCAGATACGCAGTATTTT.

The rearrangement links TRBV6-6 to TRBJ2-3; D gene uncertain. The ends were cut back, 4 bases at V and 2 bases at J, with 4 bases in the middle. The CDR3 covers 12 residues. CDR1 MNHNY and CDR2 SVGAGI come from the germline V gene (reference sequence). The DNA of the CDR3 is TGTGCCAGCAGTTCCTACACAGATACGCAGTATTTT. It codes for CASSSYTDTQYF.

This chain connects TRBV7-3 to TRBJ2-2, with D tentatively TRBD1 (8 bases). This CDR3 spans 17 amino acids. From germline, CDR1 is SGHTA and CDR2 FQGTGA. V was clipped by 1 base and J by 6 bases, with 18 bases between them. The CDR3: CASSLREGRGRSGELFF. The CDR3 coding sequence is TGTGCCAGCAGCTTAAGGGAGGGCAGGGGGCGATCCGGGGAGCTGTTTTTT.

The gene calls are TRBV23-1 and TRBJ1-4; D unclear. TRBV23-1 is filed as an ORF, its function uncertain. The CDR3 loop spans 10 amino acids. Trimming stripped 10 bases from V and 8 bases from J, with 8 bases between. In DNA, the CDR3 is TGCGCCAACGAGTGGGAAAAACTGTTTTTT. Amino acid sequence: CANEWEKLFF.

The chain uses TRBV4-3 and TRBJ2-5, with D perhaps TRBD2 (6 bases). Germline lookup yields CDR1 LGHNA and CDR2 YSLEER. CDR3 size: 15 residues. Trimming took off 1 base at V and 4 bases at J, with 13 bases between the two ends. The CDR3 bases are TGCGCCAGCAGCCAAGGTCGGGGGAGAGGAGAGACCCAGTACTTC. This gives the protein CASSQGRGRGETQYF.

The CDR3 DNA sequence: TGTGCCAGCACCTCGAGGCCCATATTAAACACCGGGGAGCTGTTTTTT. Amino acid sequence: CASTSRPILNTGELFF. This chain links TRBV2 with TRBJ2-2, with D unclear. Germline V gene sequence: CDR1 SNHLY, CDR2 FYNNEI. The CDR3 length is 16 residues. V was cut by 7 bases and J by 2 bases, with 17 bases left in between. Full variable domain (outside the CDR3, taken from reference TRBV2 and TRBJ2-2): EPEVTQTPSHQVTQMGQEVILRCVPISNHLYFYWYRQILGQKVEFLVSFYNNEISEKSEIFDDQFSVERPDGSNFTLKIRSTKLEDSAMYFCASTSRPILNTGELFFGEGSRLTVL.

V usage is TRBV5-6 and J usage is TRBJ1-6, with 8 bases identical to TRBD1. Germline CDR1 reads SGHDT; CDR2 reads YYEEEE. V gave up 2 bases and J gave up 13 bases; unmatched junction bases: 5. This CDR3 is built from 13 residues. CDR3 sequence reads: CASSFQGAVPLHF. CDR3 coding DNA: TGTGCCAGCAGCTTTCAGGGGGCTGTCCCCCTCCACTTT.

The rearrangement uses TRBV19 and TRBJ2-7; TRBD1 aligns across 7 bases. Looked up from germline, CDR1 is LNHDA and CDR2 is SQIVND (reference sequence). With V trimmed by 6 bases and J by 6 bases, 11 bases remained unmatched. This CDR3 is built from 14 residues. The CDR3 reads CASRRQGELGEQYF. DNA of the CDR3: TGTGCCAGTAGAAGGCAGGGGGAGCTCGGCGAGCAGTACTTC.

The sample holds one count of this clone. This CDR3 is CAIRQPLTALNTEAFF. The CDR3 nucleotides are TGTGCCATCAGACAACCCTTGACAGCCCTGAACACTGAAGCTTTCTTT. This chain uses TRBV10-3 with TRBJ1-1; D perhaps matches TRBD1 (5 bases). In germline, CDR1 is ENHRY, CDR2 SYGVKD. The CDR3 extends over 16 amino acids. V shed 6 bases and J shed 0 bases, with 17 bases lying between them.